A selection of T cell receptor beta chains follows, all from one sample in a study of T cells in tumors after PD-1 blockade. Clones were read by immunoSEQ multiplex PCR, and TCRdb kept only the in-frame ones, dropping some. Here the sample spans some 43,000 clones, 81% being singletons. The sequenced sample was PBMCs, obtained before anti-PD-1 treatment. The receptors come from a human donor with basal cell carcinoma. Both conserved end residues are part of each CDR3. The D gene is left open where the match is weak. Not all rows give a size; the values are once, few, many and, for expanded clones, a class.

D gene	clone size	V gene	J gene	CDR3 protein	CDR3 DNA
-	once	TRBV5-1	TRBJ1-1	CASSLQGFEGNTEAFF	TGCGCCAGCAGCTTACAGGGCTTTGAAGGTAACACTGAAGCTTTCTTT
TRBD1	-	TRBV13	TRBJ2-6	CASRTTGAGANVLTF	TGTGCCAGCAGGACTACAGGGGCTGGGGCCAACGTCCTGACTTTC
TRBD1	-	TRBV6-1	TRBJ2-7	CASSEDVRGFSYEQYF	TGTGCCAGCAGTGAAGATGTCAGGGGGTTCTCCTACGAGCAGTACTTC
TRBD1	-	TRBV5-1	TRBJ1-1	CASSLGATGREAFF	TGCGCCAGCAGCTTGGGGGCGACAGGGAGAGAAGCTTTCTTT
-	-	TRBV6-5	TRBJ1-3	CASSPGGGNTIYF	TGTGCCAGCAGTCCGGGGGGTGGAAACACCATATATTTT
TRBD2	-	TRBV2	TRBJ2-5	CASIRLAGGERGQETQYF	TGTGCCAGCATTCGACTAGCGGGGGGTGAACGGGGACAAGAGACCCAGTACTTC
-	-	TRBV5-6	TRBJ2-6	CASSLYSGLGANVLTF	TGTGCCAGCAGCTTGTACTCGGGGCTTGGGGCCAACGTCCTGACTTTC
-	-	TRBV3-1/TRBV3-2	TRBJ1-2	CASSQDQGARGGYTF	TGTGCCAGCAGCCAAGATCAGGGCGCCAGGGGCGGCTACACCTTC
TRBD1	few	TRBV4-1	TRBJ2-7	CASSPRTGGHEQYF	TGCGCCAGCAGCCCCCGGACAGGGGGTCACGAGCAGTACTTC
-	-	TRBV19	TRBJ1-2	CASIISAGNYGYTF	TGTGCCAGTATAATCTCCGCGGGGAACTATGGCTACACCTTC
TRBD2	-	TRBV5-1	TRBJ2-1	CASSLGTSGVGNEQFF	TGCGCCAGCAGCCTCGGGACTAGCGGGGTAGGGAATGAGCAGTTCTTC
-	-	TRBV21-1	TRBJ2-7	CASRGTGVSYEQYF	TGTGCCAGCAGGGGGACAGGGGTATCCTACGAGCAGTACTTC
TRBD1	-	TRBV5-1	TRBJ1-1	CASSFRDRDSEAFF	TGCGCCAGCAGCTTCCGGGACAGGGATTCTGAAGCTTTCTTT
TRBD1	once	TRBV7-2	TRBJ1-5	CASSTGQGAHQPQHF	TGTGCCAGCAGCACCGGACAGGGGGCTCACCAGCCCCAGCATTTT
-	-	TRBV13	TRBJ2-1	CASSLASYNEQFF	TGTGCCAGCAGCTTAGCCTCGTACAATGAGCAGTTCTTC
-	-	TRBV30	TRBJ2-5	CAWSAGGETQYF	TGTGCCTGGAGTGCAGGAGGGGAGACCCAGTACTTC
-	-	TRBV7-2	TRBJ2-6	CASGSGQWGANVLTF	TGTGCCAGCGGATCAGGGCAGTGGGGGGCCAACGTCCTGACTTTC
TRBD2	-	TRBV2	TRBJ2-7	CASSEVTGGDEQYF	TGTGCCAGCAGTGAAGTGACGGGGGGGGACGAGCAGTACTTC
-	few	TRBV20-1	TRBJ2-7	CSAKLTYEQYF	TGCAGTGCGAAACTAACCTACGAGCAGTACTTC
-	-	TRBV30	TRBJ2-1	CAWSGGRGRYNEQFF	TGTGCCTGGAGCGGGGGGCGGGGTCGATACAATGAGCAGTTCTTC
-	-	TRBV28	TRBJ1-1	CASSLTGQNTEAFF	TGTGCCAGCAGTTTGACAGGTCAGAACACTGAAGCTTTCTTT
-	-	TRBV6-5	TRBJ1-1	CASRLNTEAFF	TGTGCCAGCAGATTGAACACTGAAGCTTTCTTT
-	few	TRBV14	TRBJ1-1	CASSQDRMRGMNTEAFF	TGTGCCAGCAGCCAAGATCGAATGAGGGGCATGAACACTGAAGCTTTCTTT
TRBD1	-	TRBV3-1/TRBV3-2	TRBJ2-7	CASSPGDRGWGYEQYF	TGTGCCAGCAGCCCCGGGGACAGGGGGTGGGGATACGAGCAGTACTTC
TRBD2	-	TRBV28	TRBJ2-1	CASTPDLRSGQTYNEQFF	TGTGCCAGCACCCCAGACCTGCGTAGCGGGCAAACCTACAATGAGCAGTTCTTC
TRBD2	-	TRBV6-5	TRBJ2-1	CASSFSGGLNNEQFF	TGTGCCAGCAGTTTTAGCGGGGGGCTCAACAATGAGCAGTTCTTC
TRBD2	few	TRBV6-2/TRBV6-3	TRBJ2-1	CASSYSPAGGIYNEQFF	TGTGCCAGCAGTTACTCACCAGCGGGGGGCATATACAATGAGCAGTTCTTC
-	-	TRBV6-6	TRBJ2-1	CASSLSLAPHYNEQFF	TGTGCCAGCAGCCTCTCTTTAGCACCTCACTACAATGAGCAGTTCTTC
TRBD2	-	TRBV30	TRBJ2-5	CAWSATSGGEPETQYF	TGTGCCTGGAGTGCGACTAGCGGGGGGGAACCAGAGACCCAGTACTTC
TRBD1	once	TRBV2	TRBJ2-5	CAGRGQLGETQYF	TGTGCCGGCAGGGGGCAGCTGGGAGAGACCCAGTACTTC
-	-	TRBV9	TRBJ1-3	CASSVRGGSGNTIYF	TGTGCCAGCAGCGTCAGGGGAGGATCTGGAAACACCATATATTTT
-	-	TRBV10-3	TRBJ2-1	CAISLEQYNEQFF	TGTGCCATCAGTCTCGAGCAGTACAATGAGCAGTTCTTC
TRBD1	-	TRBV30	TRBJ2-7	CACYGTAPYEQYF	TGTGCCTGTTACGGGACAGCTCCTTACGAGCAGTACTTC
TRBD2	-	TRBV7-9	TRBJ2-3	CASSTGLAGGTDTQYF	TGTGCCAGCAGCACCGGACTAGCGGGGGGCACGGATACGCAGTATTTT